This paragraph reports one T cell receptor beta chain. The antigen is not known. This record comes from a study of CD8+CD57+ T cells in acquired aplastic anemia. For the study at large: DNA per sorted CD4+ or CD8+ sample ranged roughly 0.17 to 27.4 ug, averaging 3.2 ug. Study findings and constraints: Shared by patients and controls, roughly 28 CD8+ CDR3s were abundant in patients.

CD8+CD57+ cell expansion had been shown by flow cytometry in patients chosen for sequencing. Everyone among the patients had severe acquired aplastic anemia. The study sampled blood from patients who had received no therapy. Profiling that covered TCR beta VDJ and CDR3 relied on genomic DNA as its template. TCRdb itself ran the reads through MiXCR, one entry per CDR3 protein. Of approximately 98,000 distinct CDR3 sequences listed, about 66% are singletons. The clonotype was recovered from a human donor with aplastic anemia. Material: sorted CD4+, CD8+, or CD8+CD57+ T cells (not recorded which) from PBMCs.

The CDR3 region has the DNA TGTGCCAGCAGCCTAGCGGGACAGCAAAATCAGCCCCAGCATTTT. It encodes CASSLAGQQNQPQHF. V is TRBV3-1 and J is TRBJ1-5, with 7 bases lining up with TRBD1. The J segment lost 4 bases and the V segment lost 4 bases, leaving 7 bases of the junction unmatched. The length of the CDR3 is 15 residues. Germline-derived CDR1 and CDR2 are LGHDT and YNNKEL (reference sequence).